These 21 T cell receptor beta chains originate from one sample sequenced in a study of T cells after yellow fever vaccination. TCRdb recomputed calls from the 5' RACE reads with MiXCR, one row per CDR3 protein. The sample lists fewer than 150,000 distinct CDR3 sequences, 5.5% to 8% occurring once. This specimen was CD4+ T cells sorted from PBMCs, taken around 45 days after the first yellow fever vaccination. All receptors derive from a young man who received the YFV17D yellow fever vaccine.

This clonotype was recorded at least ten times. This chain links TRBV12-3 or TRBV12-4 with TRBJ2-7; TRBD1 agrees at 11 bases. V gave up 3 bases and J gave up 5 bases; unmatched junction bases: 3. This CDR3 is built from 14 residues. CDR3 sequence (DNA): TGTGCCAGCAGTTTGGACAGGGGGCTCCACGAGCAGTACTTC. The encoded protein is CASSLDRGLHEQYF.

This clonotype has a count of ten or more. Here the CDR3 reads CASRFPGLAATGELFF. CDR3 bases: TGTGCCAGCAGATTTCCGGGACTAGCGGCCACCGGGGAGCTGTTTTTT. This chain connects TRBV7-3 to TRBJ2-2; 11 nucleotides align to TRBD2. CDR3 length equals 16 residues. The germline V gene encodes CDR1 SGHTA and CDR2 FQGTGA. Unmatched junction bases numbered 7, after V lost 6 bases and J lost 4 bases.

For this clonotype: This may be a read error, as it is one base from a much larger clone. The CDR3 DNA sequence: TGCCCCAGCAGCTTGTCGGCAGGGGACACCGGGGAGCTGTTTTTT. This sequence encodes CPSSLSAGDTGELFF. The rearrangement links TRBV5-1 to TRBJ2-2, with D possibly matching TRBD1 (6 bases). There are 15 residues in the CDR3. Germline lookup yields CDR1 SGHRS and CDR2 YFSETQ. Full variable domain (rest looked up from reference TRBV5-1 and TRBJ2-2): KAGVTQTPRYLIKTRGQQVTLSCSPISGHRSVSWYQQTPGQGLQFLFEYFSETQRNKGNFPGRFSGRQFSNSRSEMNVSTLELGDSALYLCPSSLSAGDTGELFFGEGSRLTVL.

This clonotype was counted ten times or more. The chain has TRBV7-2 and TRBJ2-3; TRBD1 is a possible D gene (6 bases). Per germline, CDR1 SGHTA and CDR2 FQGNSA. The V gene lost 5 bases and the J gene lost 1 base, with 16 bases spanning the gap. This CDR3 spans 16 amino acids. In DNA, the CDR3 is TGTGCCAGCAGCCCGCAGGGGAGTCAGGGCACAGATACGCAGTATTTT. It is translated as CASSPQGSQGTDTQYF.

The V and J genes are TRBV2 and TRBJ2-1; 11 positions match TRBD2. V shed 5 bases and J 9 bases; nucleotides not matched to a gene: 6. The length of the CDR3 is 14 residues. CDR1 SNHLY and CDR2 FYNNEI come from the germline V gene. CDR3 in amino acids: CASSIAGGQSEQFF. The CDR3 coding sequence is TGTGCCAGCAGTATAGCGGGGGGGCAGAGTGAGCAGTTCTTC.

In its sample, this clonotype was seen many times. The V call is TRBV20-1, the J call TRBJ1-4; D might be TRBD1 (5 bases). The length of the CDR3 is 12 residues. Trimming shortened V by 5 bases and J by 4 bases, and 8 bases separated the two germline ends. Per the germline V gene, CDR1 is DFQATT and CDR2 is SNEGSKA (reference sequence). The CDR3 reads CSARDFNEKLFF. In DNA, the CDR3 is TGCAGTGCTCGGGACTTTAATGAAAAACTGTTTTTT.

In this sample, this clonotype turned up many times. This sequence joins TRBV20-1 and TRBJ1-2; TRBD1 matches 7 bases. V lost 6 bases, J lost 6 bases, and 13 bases stayed unmatched. The CDR3 consists of 14 residues. Looked up from germline, CDR1 is DFQATT and CDR2 is SNEGSKA (reference sequence). This CDR3 is CSANSGDRENGYTF. The CDR3 DNA follows: TGCAGTGCCAATTCGGGCGACAGGGAAAATGGCTACACCTTC.

This clonotype was counted only a few times. The V and J genes are TRBV11-1 and TRBJ2-6; D may be TRBD1 (5 bases). V lost 3 bases to trimming and J lost 0 bases, with 18 bases between them. The germline V gene has CDR1 SGHAT and CDR2 FQDESV (reference sequence). CDR3 length: 19 residues. The chain's CDR3 is CASSLFWTNPSSGANVLTF. In nucleotides, the CDR3 is TGTGCCAGCAGCTTGTTTTGGACAAATCCTTCCTCTGGGGCCAACGTCCTGACTTTC.

Comment on this clonotype: Given a much more abundant clone one base away, this may be a read error. V gene TRBV6-1 combines with J gene TRBJ2-3; D gene ambiguous. The CDR3 is 14 amino acids. V lost 2 bases to trimming and J lost 3 bases, with 9 bases between them. Germline V gene lookup returns CDR1 MNHNS and CDR2 SASEGT. CDR3 DNA: TGTGCCAGCAGTGAACAGCGCGAAACAGATACGCAGTATTTT. Residues: CASSEQRETDTQYF.

This clonotype was recorded many times. This chain links TRBV7-3 with TRBJ2-7, with TRBD1 identical over 10 bases. The CDR3 extends over 13 amino acids. Germline CDR1 SGHTA, CDR2 FQGTGA. With V trimmed by 8 bases and J by 4 bases, 5 bases remained unmatched. The CDR3 bases are TGTGCCAGCTCCGGGACAGGGGAGTACGAGCAGTACTTC. Protein product: CASSGTGEYEQYF.

About this clonotype: A much larger clone is a single base away; this may be a read error. J is TRBJ2-3 and V is TRBV6-5; no firm D call. The CDR3 is made up of 15 amino acids. Trimming stripped 3 bases from V and 4 bases from J, with 14 bases between. Germline V lookup: CDR1 MNHEY, CDR2 SVGAGI. The CDR3 coding sequence is TGTGCCAGCAGTTATATAGAAGCAGGCCCAGATACGCAGTATTTT. This codes for CASSYIEAGPDTQYF.

This clonotype was counted at least ten times. The CDR3 loop reads CAISDPDRHRGAFF. For the CDR3, the DNA is TGTGCCATCAGTGACCCCGACAGGCATCGAGGAGCTTTCTTT. This chain uses TRBV10-3 with TRBJ1-1; possibly TRBD1 for D (6 bases). CDR3 length equals 14 residues. Germline V gene sequence: CDR1 ENHRY, CDR2 SYGVKD. V gave up 3 bases and J gave up 10 bases, with 18 bases separating them.

The J gene is TRBJ1-4, the V gene TRBV5-1, with 7 bases matching TRBD1. Germline CDR1 SGHRS, CDR2 YFSETQ. CDR3 length equals 14 residues. Trimming cost V 3 bases and J 6 bases; bases outside gene matches: 5. CDR3 loop: CASSSGQIDEKLFF. In DNA form, the CDR3 reads TGCGCCAGCAGCTCGGGACAGATTGATGAAAAACTGTTTTTT.

This clonotype has ten or more counts. The V call is TRBV6-2 or TRBV6-3, the J call TRBJ2-3; D remains ambiguous. V lost 2 bases and J 4 bases, leaving 7 bases between the germline ends. The length of the CDR3 is 13 residues. The germline V gene has CDR1 MNHEY and CDR2 SVGEGT. The CDR3 DNA sequence: TGTGCCAGCAGTTACAGGGTAGCAGATACGCAGTATTTT. Protein: CASSYRVADTQYF.

At least ten counts were recorded for this clonotype. This chain uses TRBV12-3 or TRBV12-4 with TRBJ2-7, with D hard to call. Between the trimmed V and J ends, which lost 3 bases and 12 bases, there was a span of 15 bases. This CDR3 has 12 residues. In nucleotides, the CDR3 is TGTGCCAGCAGTTTTAGTACGGGTTACACGTACTTC. It is translated as CASSFSTGYTYF.

At least ten counts were recorded for this clonotype. This chain connects TRBV12-3 or TRBV12-4 to TRBJ2-2; 11 bases match TRBD2. Trimming took 6 bases from V and 4 from J; bases not matched to a gene: 4. The CDR3 totals 15 residues. CDR3 region: CASRPGLAGTGELFF. The CDR3 DNA follows: TGTGCCAGCAGACCTGGACTAGCGGGCACCGGGGAGCTGTTTTTT.

This clonotype was counted at least ten times. This chain uses TRBV5-1 with TRBJ2-1; 7 bases line up with TRBD2. Per the germline V gene, CDR1 is SGHRS and CDR2 is YFSETQ. The CDR3 has 15 amino acids. J lost 1 base, V lost 5 bases, and 6 bases had no gene match. This CDR3 is CASSMGGDSYNEQFF. Written as DNA, the CDR3 is TGCGCCAGCAGTATGGGAGGGGATTCCTACAATGAGCAGTTCTTC.

Many counts were recorded for this clonotype. The chain has TRBV12-3 or TRBV12-4 and TRBJ1-5, with no clear D. The ends were cut back, 1 base at V and 7 bases at J, with 8 bases in the middle. The CDR3 contains 13 residues. The chain's CDR3 is CASSLEVQQPQHF. CDR3 bases: TGTGCCAGCAGTTTAGAGGTTCAGCAGCCCCAGCATTTT.

The rearrangement joins TRBV12-3 or TRBV12-4 to TRBJ1-1, with D unresolved. The CDR3 is 15 amino acids. Trimming took 5 bases from V and 6 from J, leaving 19 bases between them. As DNA, the CDR3 is TGTGCCAGCAGTCTCTCAGTCAGGTATGGCCCTGAAGCTTTCTTT. Amino acid sequence: CASSLSVRYGPEAFF.

This clonotype was detected many times. CDR3 residues: CASSYSSGGSNQPQHF. The CDR3 DNA sequence: TGTGCCAGCAGTTACTCCTCCGGGGGGAGCAATCAGCCCCAGCATTTT. The chain carries TRBV6-2 or TRBV6-3 and TRBJ1-5, with a possible D match to TRBD1 (5 bases). The V end lost 0 bases, the J end lost 1 base, and 10 bases lay between the germline ends. The CDR3 runs to 16 residues. Per germline, CDR1 MNHEY and CDR2 SVGEGT.

This clonotype was counted ten times or more. The V gene is TRBV20-1, the J gene TRBJ2-5; D remains unclear. V lost 1 base and J 6 bases, leaving 12 bases between the germline ends. Germline loops: CDR1 DFQATT, CDR2 SNEGSKA (reference sequence). This CDR3 is 13 amino acids long. CDR3 nucleotide sequence: TGCAGTGCTAGAGTCGCAGGATTGAAGACCCAGTACTTC. Translated, it gives CSARVAGLKTQYF.